Described below is a single TCR beta chain sequence and its context. The ends were cut back, 0 bases at V and 2 bases at J, with 8 bases in the middle. This CDR3 has 15 residues. Germline lookup yields CDR1 SGHTA and CDR2 FQGNSA. This record belongs to a study of blood T cell repertoires in COVID-19. Study-wide background: T cells, B-cell-depleted T cells, or PBMCs supplied cDNA or gDNA.

This table comes from immunoSEQ multiplex PCR, and its TCRdb copy is limited to in-frame clones, with some not included. This table holds roughly 350,000 clones, 92% found once. This chain joins TRBV7-2 and TRBJ1-5; perhaps TRBD1 as D (6 bases). Material: PBMCs or T cells enriched from blood (not recorded which). The sequence was collected from a woman aged 25 to 39 who had recovered from COVID-19. The CDR3 DNA sequence: TGTGCCAGCAGCTTAGCCCCAGGGGGCAATCAGCCCCAGCATTTT. As protein: CASSLAPGGNQPQHF.